Each of the 10 T cell receptor beta chains below was sequenced from the same sample in a study of blood T cell repertoires in COVID-19. Produced via immunoSEQ multiplex PCR; TCRdb's table is partial and in-frame only. The table has 200,000 to 250,000 clones, 85% to 90% seen once. Sequenced: peripheral blood. These receptors came from a woman between 45 and 60 years old with COVID-19, enrolled during active disease.

This chain uses TRBV6-2 or TRBV6-3 with TRBJ1-1; the match to TRBD1 covers 7 bases. V trimming: 4 bases; J trimming: 7 bases; junction bases outside the gene matches: 6. This CDR3 is 13 amino acids long. Germline V lookup: CDR1 MNHEY, CDR2 SVGEGT. CDR3 in DNA: TGTGCCAGCAGTTCCTACAGGGGTGGTGAAGCTTTCTTT. This translates into CASSSYRGGEAFF.

This clone was recorded only once. The J gene is TRBJ1-3, the V gene TRBV6-5; TRBD1 matches 7 bases. CDR1 and CDR2 (germline): MNHEY, SVGAGI. The ends lost 0 bases at V and 0 bases at J; junction bases unmatched: 2. The CDR3 sequence is 16 residues long. CDR3 in amino acids: CASSYSAGGSGNTIYF. The DNA of the CDR3 is TGTGCCAGCAGTTACTCGGCAGGGGGCTCTGGAAACACCATATATTTT.

The chain's CDR3 is CASSLFSVGGRRRNTEAFF. For the CDR3, the DNA is TGTGCCAGCAGTTTATTCAGTGTTGGCGGGCGTCGTAGGAACACTGAAGCTTTCTTT. The rearrangement links TRBV28 to TRBJ1-1; D remains unclear. The CDR3 totals 19 residues. In germline, CDR1 is MDHEN, CDR2 SYDVKM. Trimming left V 1 base short and J 1 base short, with 22 bases between.

The rearrangement uses TRBV12-5 and TRBJ2-3, with 12 positions matching TRBD2. This CDR3 is built from 16 residues. V shed 2 bases, J shed 8 bases, and the junction held 8 bases outside the gene matches. Germline CDR1 LGHNT, CDR2 FRNRAP. The CDR3 DNA is TGTGCTAGTGGTTTGCCCGGACTAGCGGGACAGGGTACGCAGTATTTT. It codes for CASGLPGLAGQGTQYF.

This sequence joins TRBV6-5 and TRBJ1-2; no clear D. This CDR3 spans 15 amino acids. Germline lookup yields CDR1 MNHEY and CDR2 SVGAGI. Trimming removed 6 bases at V and 7 bases at J, with 21 bases between. The DNA of the CDR3 is TGTGCCAGCAGCCGAACTGAGGGCGGCTTGAGTGGCTACACCTTC. It specifies CASSRTEGGLSGYTF.

The sample holds one count of this clone. V gene TRBV13 combines with J gene TRBJ2-3; TRBD1 matches 8 bases. CDR1 is PRHDT, CDR2 FYEKMQ, per germline (reference sequence). CDR3 size: 16 residues. J was trimmed by 5 bases and V by 2 bases; bases with no gene match: 9. The CDR3 loop reads CASSLLPGGEGDTQYF. DNA of the CDR3: TGTGCCAGCAGCTTACTTCCAGGGGGCGAGGGAGATACGCAGTATTTT.

The chain joins TRBV30 to TRBJ1-5, with D possibly TRBD1 on 5 matching bases. The length of the CDR3 is 15 residues. The germline CDR1 and CDR2 sequences are GTSNPN and SVGIG (reference sequence). V lost 0 bases and J lost 2, with 11 bases in between. This chain's CDR3 is CAWSVAGRGNQPQHF. The DNA of the CDR3 is TGTGCCTGGAGTGTAGCGGGCAGGGGCAATCAGCCCCAGCATTTT.

This sequence joins TRBV7-9 and TRBJ2-7; TRBD1 is a possible D gene (5 bases). The germline V gene encodes CDR1 SEHNR and CDR2 FQNEAQ (reference sequence). V was trimmed by 1 base and J by 5 bases, leaving 12 bases between them. The CDR3 runs to 14 residues. CDR3 nucleotide sequence: TGTGCCAGCAGCTTAGTTCAGGGTGGAGACGAGCAGTACTTC. The encoded protein is CASSLVQGGDEQYF.

The V and J genes are TRBV11-3 and TRBJ1-1; TRBD1 might be the D (5 bases). The ends were cut back, 8 bases at V and 5 bases at J, with 15 bases in the middle. CDR1 and CDR2 (germline): SGHNT, YENEEA. The CDR3 runs to 13 residues. The CDR3 coding sequence is TGTGCCAGCGGACCCTTTAGGGGAACTGAAGCTTTCTTT. Its translation: CASGPFRGTEAFF.

The chain couples TRBV28 to TRBJ1-3; perhaps TRBD1 as D (5 bases). Germline loops: CDR1 MDHEN, CDR2 SYDVKM. V was trimmed by 5 bases and J by 0 bases, leaving 14 bases between them. This CDR3 comprises 16 residues. CDR3 region: CASSPITGTSGNTIYF. Written as DNA, the CDR3 is TGTGCCAGCAGTCCGATTACAGGAACCTCTGGAAACACCATATATTTT.